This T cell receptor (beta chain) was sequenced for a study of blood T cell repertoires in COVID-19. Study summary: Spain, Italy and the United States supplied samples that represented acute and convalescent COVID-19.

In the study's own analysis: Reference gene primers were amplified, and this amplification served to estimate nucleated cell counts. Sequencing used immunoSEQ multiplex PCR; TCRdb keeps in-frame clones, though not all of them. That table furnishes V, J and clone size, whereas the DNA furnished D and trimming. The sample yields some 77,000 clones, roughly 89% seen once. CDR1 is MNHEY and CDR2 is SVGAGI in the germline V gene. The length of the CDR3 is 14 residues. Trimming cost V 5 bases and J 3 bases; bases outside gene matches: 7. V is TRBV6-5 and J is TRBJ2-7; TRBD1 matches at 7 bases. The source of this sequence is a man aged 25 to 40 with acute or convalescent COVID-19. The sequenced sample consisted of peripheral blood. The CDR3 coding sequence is TGTGCCAGCAGTCCCGGGACAGTGCGCTACGAGCAGTACTTC. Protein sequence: CASSPGTVRYEQYF.